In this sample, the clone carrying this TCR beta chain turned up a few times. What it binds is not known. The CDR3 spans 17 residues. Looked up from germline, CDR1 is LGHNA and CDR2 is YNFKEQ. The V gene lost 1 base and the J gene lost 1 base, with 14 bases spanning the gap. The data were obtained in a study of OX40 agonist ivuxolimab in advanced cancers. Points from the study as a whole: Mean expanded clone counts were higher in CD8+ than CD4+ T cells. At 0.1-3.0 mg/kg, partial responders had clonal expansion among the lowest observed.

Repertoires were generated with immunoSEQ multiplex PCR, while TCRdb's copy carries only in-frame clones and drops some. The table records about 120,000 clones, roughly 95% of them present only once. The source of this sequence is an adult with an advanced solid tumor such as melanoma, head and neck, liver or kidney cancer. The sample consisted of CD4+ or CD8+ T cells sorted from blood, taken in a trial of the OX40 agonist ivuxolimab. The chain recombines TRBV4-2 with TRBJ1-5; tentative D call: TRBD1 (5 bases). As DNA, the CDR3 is TGTGCCAGCAGCCAAGCGAGGGGCCCGTGGAGCAATCAGCCCCAGCATTTT. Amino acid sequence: CASSQARGPWSNQPQHF.